These T cell receptor beta chains were read from a single sample in a study of blood T cell repertoires in COVID-19. Here immunoSEQ multiplex PCR was the method, and the copy in TCRdb shows in-frame clones only, minus some. The profile covers 150,000 or so clones, with 75% to 85% appearing a single time and approximately 10% taken by the ten largest. The material sequenced was peripheral blood. The receptor source for this set is a woman between 50 and 59 years old with acute or convalescent COVID-19. Both conserved end residues are part of each CDR3. The D gene is left open where the match is weak. Some rows mark clone size as missing; the rest say once, few, many or name a class of expanded clone.

V	size	J	D	DNA	CDR3
TRBV7-8	NA	TRBJ1-2	NA	TGTGCCAGCAGCCCGGTCGAGAGACCCAGGTTCTACACCTTC	CASSPVERPRFYTF
TRBV28	NA	TRBJ1-2	NA	TGTGCCACCCGAGGGGGGGGAAGCTATGGCTACACCTTC	CATRGGGSYGYTF
TRBV7-7	NA	TRBJ2-5	TRBD2	TGTGCCAGCAGCCAATCAGCGGGGGGGCCTTGGGAGACCCAGTACTTC	CASSQSAGGPWETQYF
TRBV5-1	NA	TRBJ1-1	TRBD1	TGCGCCAGCAGCTTGGGACCGGGACAGATGAACACTGAAGCTTTCTTT	CASSLGPGQMNTEAFF
TRBV5-1	NA	TRBJ2-5	TRBD2	TGCGCCAGCAGCTTGGGGGGGGGACGAGAGACCCAGTACTTC	CASSLGGGRETQYF
TRBV28	NA	TRBJ2-1	TRBD2	TGTGCCAGCAGTCCAGGACTAGCGGGGAACCCCGAGTCCTACAATGAGCAGTTCTTC	CASSPGLAGNPESYNEQFF
TRBV10-2	NA	TRBJ1-2	NA	TGCGCCAGCAGTGATCCTCCTGCTAACTATGGCTACACCTTC	CASSDPPANYGYTF
TRBV10-1	NA	TRBJ2-4	TRBD2	TGCGCCAGCAGTGAGAGCGGGGGGATAGCCAAAAACATTCAGTACTTC	CASSESGGIAKNIQYF
TRBV5-4	NA	TRBJ2-2	NA	TGTGCCAGCAGCTTGACAACAGGCAACACCGGGGAGCTGTTTTTT	CASSLTTGNTGELFF
TRBV9	NA	TRBJ2-3	TRBD1	TGTGCCAGCAGCGCAGGACAGGGGGCGCAGCAAGATACGCAGTATTTT	CASSAGQGAQQDTQYF
TRBV3-1/TRBV3-2	once	TRBJ2-7	TRBD2	TGTGCCAGCAGCCCGCCTATGGTTAGCGGGTTTCACTCTGGCGAGCAGTACTTC	CASSPPMVSGFHSGEQYF
TRBV7-8	NA	TRBJ2-1	TRBD1	TGTGCCAGCAGCTCGCCAGGGGGCGGGAACTCCTACAATGAGCAGTTCTTC	CASSSPGGGNSYNEQFF
TRBV7-9	NA	TRBJ2-4	TRBD1	TGTGCCAGCAGCTTATGGACAGGCCAGGGTTTTCTAGCCAAAAACATTCAGTACTTC	CASSLWTGQGFLAKNIQYF
TRBV5-1	NA	TRBJ2-7	NA	TGCGCCAGCAGCTTGGACCCGGCGGCGGGGGAGCAGTACTTC	CASSLDPAAGEQYF
TRBV18	NA	TRBJ2-7	NA	TGTGCCAGCTCACTACTGCGGGGATCGCAAGAGCAGTACTTC	CASSLLRGSQEQYF
TRBV29-1	NA	TRBJ2-7	TRBD2	TGCAGCGTCATCCCGGGGGGGTTCTCCTACGAGCAGTACTTC	CSVIPGGFSYEQYF
TRBV28	NA	TRBJ1-4	NA	TGTGCCAGCAGGGGCGGGGCAACTAATGAAAAACTGTTTTTT	CASRGGATNEKLFF
TRBV30	NA	TRBJ1-5	NA	TGTGCCTGGAGTGGTAGGGCGGGGGTTTATAGCAATCAGCCCCAGCATTTT	CAWSGRAGVYSNQPQHF
TRBV5-6	NA	TRBJ1-6	TRBD1	TGTGCCAGCAGCCGTTGGACAGGCGGCTATAATTCACCCCTCCACTTT	CASSRWTGGYNSPLHF
TRBV4-1	few	TRBJ2-7	TRBD2	TGCGCCAGCAGCCAAGTCCCGAGGTGGGGGATAGCGGGGAACTACGAGCAGTACTTC	CASSQVPRWGIAGNYEQYF